The 7 T cell receptor beta chains presented below share a single source sample, sequenced in a study of human T cells and chemical hapten exposure. TCRdb fed the RACE reads into MiXCR, producing one record per CDR3 protein. The sample has about 100,000 distinct CDR3 sequences; roughly 10% are singletons. The sample's time point: patch test 1, 2 weeks after DPC sensitization. The treatment is: therapeutic diphenylcyclopropenone sensitization with weekly scalp DPC. The sequencing here drew on whole blood, taken in connection with sensitization to the hapten diphenylcyclopropenone (DPC). These receptors came from a man aged 40-50 years with alopecia areata. Some clones in this sample may be carry-over from other donors' samples.

This clonotype was recorded a few times. J is TRBJ2-7 and V is TRBV25-1; 8 bases match TRBD2. The germline V gene encodes CDR1 MGHDK and CDR2 SYGVNS. V trimming: 6 bases; J trimming: 3 bases; junction bases outside the gene matches: 10. The CDR3 sequence is 15 residues long. CDR3 residues: CASSPRLAGHYEQYF. In DNA form, the CDR3 reads TGTGCCAGCAGCCCCCGGCTAGCGGGCCACTACGAGCAGTACTTC.

This clonotype has a handful of counts. The rearrangement joins TRBV3-1 to TRBJ1-6; perhaps TRBD1 as D (5 bases). In germline, CDR1 is LGHDT, CDR2 YNNKEL (reference sequence). V gave up 0 bases and J gave up 7 bases, with 22 bases separating them. The CDR3 has 19 amino acids. CDR3 DNA sequence: TGTGCCAGCAGCCAAGATTTTTTCAGGGCCCAGACCGTAAATTCACCCCTCCACTTT. Its translation: CASSQDFFRAQTVNSPLHF.

This clonotype was seen a few times. The chain recombines TRBV5-4 with TRBJ2-7; D not resolved. Trimming shortened V by 4 bases and J by 0 bases, and 11 bases separated the two germline ends. This CDR3 region has 14 residues. Germline V gene data show CDR1 as SGHNT and CDR2 as YYREEE (reference sequence). The CDR3 is CASSPDASSYEQYF. DNA for the CDR3: TGTGCCAGCAGCCCGGACGCGAGCTCCTACGAGCAGTACTTC.

This clonotype was counted many times. The chain couples TRBV6-2 or TRBV6-3 to TRBJ1-5; perhaps TRBD1 as D (5 bases). V was trimmed by 5 bases and J by 6 bases, leaving 23 bases between them. Per germline, CDR1 MNHEY and CDR2 SVGEGT. The CDR3 runs to 17 residues. CDR3 sequence reads: CASSNPAVMGGRQPQHF. CDR3 DNA sequence: TGTGCCAGCAGTAATCCCGCTGTGATGGGGGGTCGTCAGCCCCAGCATTTT.

The genes are TRBV5-1 and TRBJ2-7; 7 bases are shared with TRBD1. Germline assignment: CDR1 SGHRS and CDR2 YFSETQ. The CDR3 runs 13 residues. The trim removed 1 base at V and 13 bases at J, leaving 11 bases unmatched. The CDR3 protein is CASSLFLRDRLYF. For the CDR3, the DNA is TGCGCCAGCAGCTTGTTTCTCCGGGACAGACTTTACTTC.

This clonotype occurred many times. This chain links TRBV29-1 with TRBJ2-6, with no clear D. The CDR3 covers 15 residues. V lost 4 bases, J lost 1 base, and 11 bases lay in between. Germline V gene lookup returns CDR1 SQVTM and CDR2 ANQGSEA. As DNA, the CDR3 is TGCAGCGTTGGTGTTGGTGGGTCTGGGGCCAACGTCCTGACTTTC. Residues: CSVGVGGSGANVLTF.

The sample holds many counts of this clonotype. This chain joins TRBV4-3 and TRBJ1-1; D remains unclear. The CDR3 sequence is 16 residues long. Trimming removed 3 bases from V and 2 bases from J, with 16 bases in between. Germline V lookup: CDR1 LGHNA, CDR2 YSLEER. CDR3 sequence (DNA): TGCGCCAGCAGCCACGATGAAACGGTTCGAAACACTGAAGCTTTCTTT. Translation: CASSHDETVRNTEAFF.